This TCR beta chain comes out of a study of early T cells in non-severe SARS-CoV-2 infection. J lost 5 bases, V lost 4 bases, and 4 bases had no gene match. CDR1 SGHTA and CDR2 FQGTGA come from the germline V gene. CDR3 length equals 14 residues. TCRdb itself ran the 5' RACE reads through MiXCR, one entry per CDR3 protein. The data hold about 67,000 distinct CDR3 sequences, with around 10% observed a single time. The TCR was taken from an adult who was a healthcare worker with PCR-confirmed SARS-CoV-2 infection or an uninfected control (not recorded which). Sequenced sample: whole blood. The V call is TRBV7-3, the J call TRBJ2-3; 9 bases match TRBD1. CDR3 in amino acids: CASSWDRDEDTQYF. The CDR3 DNA follows: TGTGCCAGCAGCTGGGACAGGGACGAAGATACGCAGTATTTT.